Following are 8 T cell receptor beta chains from one sample sequenced in a study of breast tumors, draining lymph nodes, adjacent tissues. TCRdb reprocessed the multiplex PCR reads with MiXCR, giving one entry per CDR3 protein. The data show about 63,000 distinct CDR3 sequences, around 52% seen once. Sequencing was carried out using breast tumor tissue. The source of these receptors is a female donor with breast cancer. Some clones in this sample may be carry-over from other donors' samples.

The chain links TRBV5-8 to TRBJ2-7; D is ambiguous. Looked up from germline, CDR1 is SGHTS and CDR2 is YDEGEE. Deletions cut 2 bases from V and 3 bases from J, with 3 bases between. This CDR3 comprises 11 residues. DNA of the CDR3: TGTGCCAGCAGCTTTAACTACGAGCAGTACTTC. Amino acids: CASSFNYEQYF.

V and J are TRBV10-1 and TRBJ2-5; perhaps TRBD1 as D (5 bases). The CDR3 consists of 17 residues. CDR1 is WNHNN and CDR2 is SYGVQD in the germline V gene (reference sequence). Trimming pared 10 bases from V and 1 base from J, leaving 25 bases between. The CDR3 loop is CAISIQKVKQGQETQYF. CDR3 sequence (DNA): TGCGCCATCTCTATTCAAAAGGTAAAGCAGGGCCAAGAGACCCAGTACTTC.

This sequence joins TRBV20-1 and TRBJ1-2; D gene uncertain. This CDR3 contains 15 residues. CDR1 and CDR2 (germline): DFQATT, SNEGSKA (reference sequence). V gave up 6 bases and J gave up 6 bases, with 23 bases separating them. CDR3 DNA: TGCAGTGCCAGGTTTGATGGAGGAGGCACAGATGGCTACACCTTC. As protein: CSARFDGGGTDGYTF.

CDR3 sequence (DNA): TGTGCCAGTAGTATTGCAGATACGCAGTATTTT. It encodes CASSIADTQYF. The gene calls are TRBV19 and TRBJ2-3; D uncertain. Trimming pared 3 bases from V and 4 bases from J, leaving 2 bases between. The CDR3 extends over 11 amino acids. From germline, CDR1 is LNHDA and CDR2 SQIVND (reference sequence). The whole variable domain, remainder taken from reference TRBV19 and TRBJ2-3, is DGGITQSPKYLFRKEGQNVTLSCEQNLNHDAMYWYRQDPGQGLRLIYYSQIVNDFQKGDIAEGYSVSREKKESFPLTVTSAQKNPTAFYLCASSIADTQYFGPGTRLTVL.

This clonotype was seen repeatedly, ten times or more. The chain joins TRBV5-6 to TRBJ1-6; no clear D gene. V lost 2 bases to trimming and J lost 7 bases, with 4 bases between them. This CDR3 comprises 12 residues. Germline V lookup: CDR1 SGHDT, CDR2 YYEEEE. CDR3 residues: CASSLPNSPLHF. The CDR3 region has the DNA TGTGCCAGCAGCTTACCGAATTCACCCCTCCACTTT.

The chain uses TRBV10-2 and TRBJ1-2; D unresolved. The length of the CDR3 is 14 residues. Germline CDR1 and CDR2: WSHSY and SAAADI. Trimming left V 2 bases short and J 1 base short, with 8 bases between. In DNA, the CDR3 is TGCGCCAGCAGTGAGCCGCAGGTTAACTATGGCTACACCTTC. Residues: CASSEPQVNYGYTF.

The V call is TRBV28, the J call TRBJ1-5; no clear D. V was pared by 4 bases and J by 14 bases, with 12 bases between. The CDR3 extends over 11 amino acids. The germline V gene has CDR1 MDHEN and CDR2 SYDVKM. DNA for the CDR3: TGTGCCAGCAGTTCCCTTACCTACGAGCATTTT. Translating it yields CASSSLTYEHF. The variable domain in full, with the rest retrieved from reference TRBV28 and TRBJ1-5, is DVKVTQSSRYLVKRTGEKVFLECVQDMDHENMFWYRQDPGLGLRLIYFSYDVKMKEKGDIPEGYSVSREKKERFSLILESASTNQTSMYLCASSSLTYEHFGDGTRLSIL.

This clonotype was recorded at least ten times. The chain is built from TRBV7-9 and TRBJ1-2; a possible D gene is TRBD1 (5 bases). V lost 5 bases and J lost 3, with 13 bases in between. The CDR3 loop spans 14 amino acids. Germline V gene lookup returns CDR1 SEHNR and CDR2 FQNEAQ (reference sequence). In DNA, the CDR3 is TGTGCCAGCAGCCCACCCGGGACGTACTATGGCTACACCTTC. It translates to CASSPPGTYYGYTF.